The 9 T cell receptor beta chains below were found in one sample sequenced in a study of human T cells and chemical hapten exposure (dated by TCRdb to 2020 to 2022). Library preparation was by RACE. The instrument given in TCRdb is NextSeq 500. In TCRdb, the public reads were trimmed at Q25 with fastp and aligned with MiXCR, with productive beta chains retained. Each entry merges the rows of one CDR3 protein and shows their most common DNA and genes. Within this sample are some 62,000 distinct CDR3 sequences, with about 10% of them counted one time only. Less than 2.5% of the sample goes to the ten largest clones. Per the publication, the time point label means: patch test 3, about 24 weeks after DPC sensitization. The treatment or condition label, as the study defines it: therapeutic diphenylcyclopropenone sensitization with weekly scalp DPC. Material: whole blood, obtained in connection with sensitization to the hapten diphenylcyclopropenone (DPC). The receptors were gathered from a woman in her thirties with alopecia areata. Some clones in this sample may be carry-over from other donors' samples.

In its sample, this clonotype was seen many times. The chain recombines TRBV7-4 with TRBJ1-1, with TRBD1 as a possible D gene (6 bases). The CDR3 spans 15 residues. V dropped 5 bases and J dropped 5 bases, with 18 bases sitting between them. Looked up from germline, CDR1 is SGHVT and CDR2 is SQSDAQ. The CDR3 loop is CASSLPDKTGTEAFF. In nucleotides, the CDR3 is TGTGCCAGCAGCCTACCGGATAAGACAGGAACTGAAGCTTTCTTT.

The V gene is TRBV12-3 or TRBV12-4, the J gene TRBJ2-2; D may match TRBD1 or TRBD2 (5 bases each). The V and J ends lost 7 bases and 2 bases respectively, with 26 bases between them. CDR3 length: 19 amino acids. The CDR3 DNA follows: TGTGCCAGCAATTCTTTAATGGGGACCAGGCAGATTAACACCGGGGAGCTGTTTTTT. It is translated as CASNSLMGTRQINTGELFF.

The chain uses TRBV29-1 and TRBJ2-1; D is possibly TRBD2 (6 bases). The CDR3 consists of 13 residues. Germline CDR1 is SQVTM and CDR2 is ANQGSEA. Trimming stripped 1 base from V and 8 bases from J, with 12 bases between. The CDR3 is CSVEAGVSDEQFF. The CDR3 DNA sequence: TGCAGCGTTGAAGCGGGAGTAAGCGATGAGCAGTTCTTC.

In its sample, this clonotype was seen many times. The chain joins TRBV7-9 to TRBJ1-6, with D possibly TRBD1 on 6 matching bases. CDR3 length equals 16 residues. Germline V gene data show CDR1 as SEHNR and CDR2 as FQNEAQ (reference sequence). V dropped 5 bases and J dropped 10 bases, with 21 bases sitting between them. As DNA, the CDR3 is TGTGCCAGCAGCCACCCGCCTCTGGGGGCAGGATCACCCCTCCACTTT. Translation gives CASSHPPLGAGSPLHF.

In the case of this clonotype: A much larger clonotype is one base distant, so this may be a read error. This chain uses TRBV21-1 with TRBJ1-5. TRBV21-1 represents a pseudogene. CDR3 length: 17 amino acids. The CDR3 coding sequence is TGTGTCAGCAGCAAAGGACTTATGGGCTCTTGCAATCAGCCCCAGCATTTT. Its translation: CVSSKGLMGSCNQPQHF.

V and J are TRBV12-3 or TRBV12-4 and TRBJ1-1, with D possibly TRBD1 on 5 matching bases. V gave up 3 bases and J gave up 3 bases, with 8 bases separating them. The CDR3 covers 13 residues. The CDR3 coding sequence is TGTGCCAGCAGTTTGATGACAGACACTGAAGCTTTCTTT. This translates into CASSLMTDTEAFF.

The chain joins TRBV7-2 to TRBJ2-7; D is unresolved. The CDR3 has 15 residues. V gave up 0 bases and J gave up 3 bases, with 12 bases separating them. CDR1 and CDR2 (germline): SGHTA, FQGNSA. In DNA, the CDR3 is TGTGCCAGCAGCTTAGCTACGGATGTCGGCTACGAGCAGTACTTC. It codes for CASSLATDVGYEQYF.

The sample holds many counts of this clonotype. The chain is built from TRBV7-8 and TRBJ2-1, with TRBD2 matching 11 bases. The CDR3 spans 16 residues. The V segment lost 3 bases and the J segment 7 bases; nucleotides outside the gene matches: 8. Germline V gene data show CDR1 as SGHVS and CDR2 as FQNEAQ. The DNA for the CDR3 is TGTGCCAGCAGCTTCATAGCGGGAGGGCCGGGTAATGAGCAGTTCTTC. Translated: CASSFIAGGPGNEQFF.

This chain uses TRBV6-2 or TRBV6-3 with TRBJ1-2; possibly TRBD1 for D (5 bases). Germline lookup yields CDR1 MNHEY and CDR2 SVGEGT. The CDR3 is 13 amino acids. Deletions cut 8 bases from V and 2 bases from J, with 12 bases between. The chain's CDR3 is CASQRDRNYGYTF. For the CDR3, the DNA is TGTGCCAGCCAAAGGGACCGAAACTATGGCTACACCTTC.